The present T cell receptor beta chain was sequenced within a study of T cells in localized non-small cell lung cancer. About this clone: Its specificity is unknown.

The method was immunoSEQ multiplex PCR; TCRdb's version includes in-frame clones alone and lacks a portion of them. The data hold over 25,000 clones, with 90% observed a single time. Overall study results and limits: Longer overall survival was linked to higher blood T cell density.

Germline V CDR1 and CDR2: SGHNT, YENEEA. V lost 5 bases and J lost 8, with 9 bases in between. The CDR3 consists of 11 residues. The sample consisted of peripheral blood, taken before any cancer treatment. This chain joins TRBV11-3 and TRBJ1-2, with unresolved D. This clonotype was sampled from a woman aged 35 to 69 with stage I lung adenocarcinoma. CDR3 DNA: TGTGCCAGCAGCCCGGGAGCGGGCTACACCTTC. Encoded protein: CASSPGAGYTF.